This passage covers 10 T cell receptor beta chains from one sample sequenced in a study of shared clonotypes between healthy human individuals. Sequencing used immunoSEQ multiplex PCR; TCRdb keeps in-frame clones, though not all of them. Of around 500,000 clones in the sample, approximately 84% are singletons; the top ten hold 12%. The sequencing sample was made of PBMCs. The source is a middle-aged woman in good health. Some clones in this sample may be carry-over from other donors' samples.

V gene TRBV6-1 combines with J gene TRBJ1-1, with a tentative D call TRBD1 (6 bases). The CDR3 covers 11 residues. Germline assignment: CDR1 MNHNS and CDR2 SASEGT. The V gene lost 7 bases and the J gene lost 4 bases, with 7 bases spanning the gap. The CDR3 is CASTQGTEAFF. CDR3 in DNA: TGTGCCAGCACACAGGGCACTGAAGCTTTCTTT.

The genes are TRBV7-3 and TRBJ2-6; 9 bases match TRBD1. The ends lost 3 bases at V and 2 bases at J; junction bases unmatched: 8. The CDR3 runs to 18 residues. Per the germline V gene, CDR1 is SGHTA and CDR2 is FQGTGA. This CDR3 reads CASSFSGTGTTGANVLTF. The CDR3 nucleotides read TGTGCCAGCAGCTTCTCCGGGACAGGGACAACTGGGGCCAACGTCCTGACTTTC.

The chain carries TRBV19 and TRBJ2-1, with 16 bases fitting TRBD2. Germline assignment: CDR1 LNHDA and CDR2 SQIVND (reference sequence). There are 15 residues in the CDR3. Germline trimming cut 4 bases from V and 9 bases from J; bases unmatched to any gene: 3. The CDR3 coding sequence is TGTGCCAGTAGTACCGGGACTAGCGGGAGGGCTGAGCAGTTCTTC. Encoded protein: CASSTGTSGRAEQFF.

The gene calls are TRBV28 and TRBJ2-7; TRBD2 is a possible D gene (5 bases). Germline V lookup: CDR1 MDHEN, CDR2 SYDVKM. This CDR3 has 13 residues. The V gene lost 6 bases and the J gene lost 0 bases, with 9 bases spanning the gap. CDR3 loop: CASRVASSYEQYF. The CDR3 nucleotides are TGTGCCAGCAGAGTAGCGTCCTCCTACGAGCAGTACTTC.

The rearrangement links TRBV25-1 to TRBJ2-3; no clear D. Germline V lookup: CDR1 MGHDK, CDR2 SYGVNS. CDR3 length equals 17 residues. Trimming took 5 bases from V and 1 from J, leaving 19 bases between them. The CDR3 here is CASSQGRGSSGTDTQYF. The CDR3 coding sequence is TGTGCCAGCAGTCAAGGTAGAGGATCGTCTGGCACAGATACGCAGTATTTT. Full variable domain (missing parts from reference TRBV25-1 and TRBJ2-3): EADIYQTPRYLVIGTGKKITLECSQTMGHDKMYWYQQDPGMELHLIHYSYGVNSTEKGDLSSESTVSRIRTEHFPLTLESARPSHTSQYLCASSQGRGSSGTDTQYFGPGTRLTVL.

The gene calls are TRBV19 and TRBJ1-5; 7 nucleotides align to TRBD1. CDR3 size: 14 residues. CDR1 and CDR2 (germline): LNHDA, SQIVND (reference sequence). V dropped 6 bases and J dropped 6; count of bases not matched to a gene: 8. CDR3 DNA: TGTGCCAGTAGCTATACAGGGGAGTTTCAGCCCCAGCATTTT. It encodes CASSYTGEFQPQHF. Complete variable domain (other parts from reference TRBV19 and TRBJ1-5): DGGITQSPKYLFRKEGQNVTLSCEQNLNHDAMYWYRQDPGQGLRLIYYSQIVNDFQKGDIAEGYSVSREKKESFPLTVTSAQKNPTAFYLCASSYTGEFQPQHFGDGTRLSIL.

V gene TRBV4-2 combines with J gene TRBJ2-1; D is possibly TRBD2 (6 bases). Germline CDR1 reads LGHNA; CDR2 reads YNFKEQ. V lost 1 base and J lost 9, with 13 bases in between. The length of the CDR3 is 14 residues. In DNA form, the CDR3 reads TGTGCCAGCAGCCAAGGGGCCAGCGGGCCTGAGCAGTTCTTC. It translates to CASSQGASGPEQFF.

This sequence joins TRBV27 and TRBJ1-2, with 8 bases matching TRBD1. Trimming took 5 bases from V and 7 from J; bases not matched to a gene: 6. The germline gives CDR1 MNHEY, CDR2 SMNVEV (reference sequence). This CDR3 spans 13 amino acids. The CDR3 DNA reads as TGTGCCAGCAGTACCAGGGGGCAAACTGGCTACACCTTC. This encodes CASSTRGQTGYTF.

This clone was counted once. A far larger clone differs by one base, so this is likely a read error. This chain uses TRBV6-1 with TRBJ2-5; no clear D gene. The germline CDR1 and CDR2 sequences are MNHNS and SASEGT. This CDR3 spans 13 amino acids. CDR3 protein: CDSSVSLGETQYF. The CDR3 region has the DNA TGTGACAGCAGTGTATCCCTGGGGGAGACCCAGTACTTC.

The gene calls are TRBV4-2 and TRBJ2-7; D perhaps matches TRBD2 (5 bases). The CDR3 extends over 13 amino acids. V was cut by 4 bases and J by 6 bases, with 13 bases left in between. Germline assignment: CDR1 LGHNA and CDR2 YNFKEQ. In nucleotides, the CDR3 is TGTGCCAGCAGCCCAACGGGGTGGGCCGAGCAGTACTTC. Its protein product is CASSPTGWAEQYF.